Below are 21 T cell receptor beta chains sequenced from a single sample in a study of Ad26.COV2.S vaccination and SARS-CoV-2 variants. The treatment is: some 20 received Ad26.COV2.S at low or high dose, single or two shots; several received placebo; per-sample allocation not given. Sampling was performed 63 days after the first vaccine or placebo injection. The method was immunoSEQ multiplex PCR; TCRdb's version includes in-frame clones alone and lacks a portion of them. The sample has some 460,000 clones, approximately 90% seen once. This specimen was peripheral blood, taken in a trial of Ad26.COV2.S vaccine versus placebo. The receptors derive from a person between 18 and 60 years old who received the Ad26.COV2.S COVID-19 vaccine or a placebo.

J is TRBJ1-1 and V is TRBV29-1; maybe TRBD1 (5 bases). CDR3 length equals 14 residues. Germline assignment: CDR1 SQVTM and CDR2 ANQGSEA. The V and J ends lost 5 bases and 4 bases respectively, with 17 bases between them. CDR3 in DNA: TGCAGCGTTCCGGGAGACAGAGGAGGCACTGAAGCTTTCTTT. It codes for CSVPGDRGGTEAFF.

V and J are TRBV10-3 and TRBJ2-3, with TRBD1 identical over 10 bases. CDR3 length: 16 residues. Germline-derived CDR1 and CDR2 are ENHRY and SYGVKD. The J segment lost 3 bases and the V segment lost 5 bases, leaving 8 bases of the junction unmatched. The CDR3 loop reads CAISKSGTGETDTQYF. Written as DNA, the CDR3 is TGTGCCATCAGTAAATCCGGGACAGGGGAAACAGATACGCAGTATTTT.

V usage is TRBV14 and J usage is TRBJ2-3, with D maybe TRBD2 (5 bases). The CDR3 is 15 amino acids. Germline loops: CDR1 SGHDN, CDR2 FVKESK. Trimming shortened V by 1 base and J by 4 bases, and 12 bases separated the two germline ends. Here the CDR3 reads CASSQGRSGADTQYF. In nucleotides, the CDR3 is TGTGCCAGCAGCCAAGGGAGATCCGGGGCAGATACGCAGTATTTT. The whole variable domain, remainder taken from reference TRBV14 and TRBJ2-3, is EAGVTQFPSHSVIEKGQTVTLRCDPISGHDNLYWYRRVMGKEIKFLLHFVKESKQDESGMPNNRFLAERTGGTYSTLKVQPAELEDSGVYFCASSQGRSGADTQYFGPGTRLTVL.

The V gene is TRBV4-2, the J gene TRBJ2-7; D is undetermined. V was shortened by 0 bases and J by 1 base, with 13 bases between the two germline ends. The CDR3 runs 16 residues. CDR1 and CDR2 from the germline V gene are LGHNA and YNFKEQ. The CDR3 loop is CASSQDVGLLSYEQYF. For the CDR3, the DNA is TGTGCCAGCAGCCAAGATGTTGGCCTTTTATCCTACGAGCAGTACTTC.

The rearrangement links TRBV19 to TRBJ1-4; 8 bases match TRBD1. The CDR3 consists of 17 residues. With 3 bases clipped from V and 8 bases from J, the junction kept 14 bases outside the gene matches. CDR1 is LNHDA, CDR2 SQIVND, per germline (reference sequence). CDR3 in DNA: TGTGCCAGTAGTATTGGACAGGGAAGGGGGCCTACGGAAAAACTGTTTTTT. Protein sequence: CASSIGQGRGPTEKLFF.

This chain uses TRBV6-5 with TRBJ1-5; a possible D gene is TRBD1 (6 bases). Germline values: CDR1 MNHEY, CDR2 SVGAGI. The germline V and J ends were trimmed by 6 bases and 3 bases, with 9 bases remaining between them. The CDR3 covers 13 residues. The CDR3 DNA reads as TGTGCCAGCAGACAGGGAACCAATCAGCCCCAGCATTTT. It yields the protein CASRQGTNQPQHF.

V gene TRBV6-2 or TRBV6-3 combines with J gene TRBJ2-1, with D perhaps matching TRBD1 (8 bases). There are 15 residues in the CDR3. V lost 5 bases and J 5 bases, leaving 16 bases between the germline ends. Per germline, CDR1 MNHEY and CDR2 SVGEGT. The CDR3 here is CASSITGGGHNEQFF. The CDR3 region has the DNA TGTGCCAGCAGTATCACAGGGGGGGGTCACAATGAGCAGTTCTTC.

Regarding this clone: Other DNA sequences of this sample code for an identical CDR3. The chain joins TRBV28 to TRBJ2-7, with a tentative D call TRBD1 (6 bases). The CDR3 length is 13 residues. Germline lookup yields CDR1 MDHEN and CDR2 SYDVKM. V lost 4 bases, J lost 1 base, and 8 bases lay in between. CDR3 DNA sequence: TGTGCCAGCAGTTCTGGACAGTCCTACGAGCAGTACTTC. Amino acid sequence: CASSSGQSYEQYF.

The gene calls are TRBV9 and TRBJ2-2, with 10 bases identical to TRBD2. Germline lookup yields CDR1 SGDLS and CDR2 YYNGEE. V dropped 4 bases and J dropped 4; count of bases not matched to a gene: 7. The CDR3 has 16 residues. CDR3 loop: CASSSTLAGVTGELFF. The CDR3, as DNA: TGTGCCAGCAGCTCAACTCTAGCGGGGGTCACCGGGGAGCTGTTTTTT.

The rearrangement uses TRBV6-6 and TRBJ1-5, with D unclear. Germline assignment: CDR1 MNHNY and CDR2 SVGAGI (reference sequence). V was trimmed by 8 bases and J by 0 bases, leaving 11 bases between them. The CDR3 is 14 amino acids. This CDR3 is CASSADYSNQPQHF. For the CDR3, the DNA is TGTGCCAGCTCGGCAGACTATAGCAATCAGCCCCAGCATTTT.

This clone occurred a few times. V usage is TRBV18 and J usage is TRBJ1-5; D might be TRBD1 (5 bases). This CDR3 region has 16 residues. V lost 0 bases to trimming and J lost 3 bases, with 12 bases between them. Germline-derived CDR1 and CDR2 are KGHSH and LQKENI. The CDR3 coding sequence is TGTGCCAGCTCACCACCGGGGGGTCTCAACAATCAGCCCCAGCATTTT. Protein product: CASSPPGGLNNQPQHF. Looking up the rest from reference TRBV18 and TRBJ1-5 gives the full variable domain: NAGVMQNPRHLVRRRGQEARLRCSPMKGHSHVYWYRQLPEEGLKFMVYLQKENIIDESGMPKERFSAEFPKEGPSILRIQQVVRGDSAAYFCASSPPGGLNNQPQHFGDGTRLSIL.

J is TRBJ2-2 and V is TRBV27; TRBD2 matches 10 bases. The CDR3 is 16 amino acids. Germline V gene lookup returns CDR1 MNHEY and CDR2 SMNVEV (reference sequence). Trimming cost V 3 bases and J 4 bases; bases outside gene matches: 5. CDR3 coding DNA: TGTGCCAGCAGTTTTTGGGGACTAGCGACCACCGGGGAGCTGTTTTTT. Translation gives CASSFWGLATTGELFF.

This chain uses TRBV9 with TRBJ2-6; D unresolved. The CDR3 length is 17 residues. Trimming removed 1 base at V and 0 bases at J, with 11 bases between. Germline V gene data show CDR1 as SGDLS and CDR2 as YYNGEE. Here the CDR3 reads CASSVREWDSGANVLTF. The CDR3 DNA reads TGTGCCAGCAGCGTAAGAGAATGGGACTCTGGGGCCAACGTCCTGACTTTC.

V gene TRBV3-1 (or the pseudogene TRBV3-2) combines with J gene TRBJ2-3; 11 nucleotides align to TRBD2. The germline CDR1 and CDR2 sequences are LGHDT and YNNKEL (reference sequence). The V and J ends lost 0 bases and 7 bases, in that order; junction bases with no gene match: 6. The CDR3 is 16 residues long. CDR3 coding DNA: TGTGCCAGCAGCCAAGAACTAGCGGGAGTTTCAAATACGCAGTATTTT. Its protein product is CASSQELAGVSNTQYF.

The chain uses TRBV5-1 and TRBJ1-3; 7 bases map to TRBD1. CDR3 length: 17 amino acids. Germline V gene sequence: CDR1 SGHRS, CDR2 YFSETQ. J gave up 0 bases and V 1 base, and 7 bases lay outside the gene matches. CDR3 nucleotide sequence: TGCGCCAGCAGCTTGACCTACCGGGACAGCTCTGGAAACACCATATATTTT. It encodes CASSLTYRDSSGNTIYF.

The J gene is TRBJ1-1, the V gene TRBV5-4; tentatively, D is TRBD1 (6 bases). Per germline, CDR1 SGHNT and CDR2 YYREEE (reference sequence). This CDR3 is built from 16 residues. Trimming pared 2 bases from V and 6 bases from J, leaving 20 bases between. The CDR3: CASSFGGTHLGAEAFF. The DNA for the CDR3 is TGTGCCAGCAGCTTTGGGGGGACACACTTAGGGGCTGAAGCTTTCTTT.

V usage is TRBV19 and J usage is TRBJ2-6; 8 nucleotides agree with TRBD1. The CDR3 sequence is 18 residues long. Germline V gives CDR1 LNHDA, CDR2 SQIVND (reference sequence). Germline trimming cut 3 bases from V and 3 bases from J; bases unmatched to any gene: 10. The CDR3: CASSIWTGRSSGANVLTF. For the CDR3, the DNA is TGTGCCAGTAGTATCTGGACAGGGCGGAGTAGTGGGGCCAACGTCCTGACTTTC.

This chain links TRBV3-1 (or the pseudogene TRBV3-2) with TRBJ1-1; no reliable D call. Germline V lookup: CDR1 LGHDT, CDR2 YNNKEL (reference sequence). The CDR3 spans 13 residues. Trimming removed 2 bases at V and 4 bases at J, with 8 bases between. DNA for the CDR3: TGTGCCAGCAGCCAACGGAACCCCACTGAAGCTTTCTTT. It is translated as CASSQRNPTEAFF.

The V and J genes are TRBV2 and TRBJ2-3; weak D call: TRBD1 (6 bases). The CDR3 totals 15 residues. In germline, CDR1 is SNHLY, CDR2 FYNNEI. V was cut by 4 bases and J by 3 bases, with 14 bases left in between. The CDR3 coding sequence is TGTGCCAGCAGTGGGAAAACAGGGTGGACAGATACGCAGTATTTT. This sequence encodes CASSGKTGWTDTQYF.

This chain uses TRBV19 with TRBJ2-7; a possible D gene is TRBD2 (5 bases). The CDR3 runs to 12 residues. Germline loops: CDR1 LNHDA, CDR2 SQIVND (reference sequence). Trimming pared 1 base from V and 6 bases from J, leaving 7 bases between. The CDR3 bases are TGTGCCAGTAGTATAGGGGGAGCCGAGCAGTACTTC. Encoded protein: CASSIGGAEQYF. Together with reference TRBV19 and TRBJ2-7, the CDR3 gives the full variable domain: DGGITQSPKYLFRKEGQNVTLSCEQNLNHDAMYWYRQDPGQGLRLIYYSQIVNDFQKGDIAEGYSVSREKKESFPLTVTSAQKNPTAFYLCASSIGGAEQYFGPGTRLTVT.

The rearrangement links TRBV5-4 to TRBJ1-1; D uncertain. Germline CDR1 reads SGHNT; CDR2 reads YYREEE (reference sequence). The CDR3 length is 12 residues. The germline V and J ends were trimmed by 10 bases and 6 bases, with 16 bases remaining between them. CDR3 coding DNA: TGTGCCTATCGAACCGATGGTCCTGAAGCTTTCTTT. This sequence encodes CAYRTDGPEAFF. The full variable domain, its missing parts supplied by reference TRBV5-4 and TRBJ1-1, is ETGVTQSPTHLIKTRGQQVTLRCSSQSGHNTVSWYQQALGQGPQFIFQYYREEENGRGNFPPRFSGLQFPNYSSELNVNALELDDSALYLCAYRTDGPEAFFGQGTRLTVV.